This T cell receptor beta chain was recorded in a study of blood T cell repertoires in COVID-19. Across the whole study: From the United States, Italy and Spain came samples of acute and convalescent COVID-19. In each case, the material was cDNA or gDNA derived from T cells, B-cell-depleted T cells, or PBMCs.

In the original analysis: By means of reference gene primer amplification, nucleated cell counts were estimated. The assay was immunoSEQ multiplex PCR, and TCRdb's table has in-frame clones only and misses some. The V and J calls and clone size come from that table; D and trimming were worked out from the DNA. The table has 70,000 to 85,000 clones, about 83% seen once. CDR3 length: 14 residues. Germline trimming cut 2 bases from V and 7 bases from J; bases unmatched to any gene: 4. The germline V gene encodes CDR1 ENHRY and CDR2 SYGVKD. The chain employs TRBV10-3 and TRBJ1-5, with 8 nucleotides matching TRBD1. This clonotype originated in an elderly man with active or convalescent COVID-19. Sequencing was done on a sample of peripheral blood. Here the CDR3 DNA reads TGTGCCATCAGTGAGGCAGGGGGCTTGCAGCCCCAGCATTTT. Amino acid sequence: CAISEAGGLQPQHF.